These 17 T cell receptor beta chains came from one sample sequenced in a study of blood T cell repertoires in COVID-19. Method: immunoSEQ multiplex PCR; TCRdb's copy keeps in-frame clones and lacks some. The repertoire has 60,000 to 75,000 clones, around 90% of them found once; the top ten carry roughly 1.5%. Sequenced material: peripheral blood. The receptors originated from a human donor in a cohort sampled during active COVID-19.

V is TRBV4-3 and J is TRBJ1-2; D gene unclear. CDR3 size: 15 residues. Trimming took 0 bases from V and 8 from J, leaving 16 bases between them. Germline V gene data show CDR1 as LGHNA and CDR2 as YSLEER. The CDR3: CASSQDLGASRGYTF. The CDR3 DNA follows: TGCGCCAGCAGCCAAGATCTCGGAGCCTCTAGGGGCTACACCTTC.

The CDR3 sequence is CASSPPARANSYEQYF. As DNA, the CDR3 is TGTGCCAGCTCACCACCGGCCAGGGCAAACTCCTACGAGCAGTACTTC. The chain is built from TRBV18 and TRBJ2-7, with D possibly TRBD1 on 5 matching bases. There are 16 residues in the CDR3. CDR1 is KGHSH, CDR2 LQKENI, per germline. Trimming took 0 bases from V and 0 from J, leaving 12 bases between them.

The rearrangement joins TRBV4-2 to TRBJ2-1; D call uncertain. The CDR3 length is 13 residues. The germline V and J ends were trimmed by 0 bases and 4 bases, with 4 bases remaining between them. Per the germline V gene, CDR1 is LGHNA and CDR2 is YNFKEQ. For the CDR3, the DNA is TGTGCCAGCAGCCAAGAACTATACAATGAGCAGTTCTTC. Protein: CASSQELYNEQFF.

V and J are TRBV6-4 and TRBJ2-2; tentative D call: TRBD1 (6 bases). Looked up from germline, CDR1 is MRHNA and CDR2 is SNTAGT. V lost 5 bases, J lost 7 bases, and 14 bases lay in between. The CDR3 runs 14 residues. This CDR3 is CASSLDRTNGELFF. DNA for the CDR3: TGTGCCAGCAGTCTAGACAGGACCAACGGGGAGCTGTTTTTT.

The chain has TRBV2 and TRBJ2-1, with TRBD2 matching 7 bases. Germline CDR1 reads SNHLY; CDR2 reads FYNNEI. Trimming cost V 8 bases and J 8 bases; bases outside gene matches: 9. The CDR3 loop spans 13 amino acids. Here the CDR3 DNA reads TGTGCCAGCCTTTATGGGAGGGCCTATGAGCAGTTCTTC. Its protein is CASLYGRAYEQFF.

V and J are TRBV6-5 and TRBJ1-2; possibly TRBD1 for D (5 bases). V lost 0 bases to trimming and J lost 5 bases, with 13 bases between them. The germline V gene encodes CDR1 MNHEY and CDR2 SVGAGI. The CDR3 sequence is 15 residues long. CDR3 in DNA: TGTGCCAGCAGTTACTCGGGGCAGGGAAAGTATGGCTACACCTTC. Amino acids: CASSYSGQGKYGYTF.

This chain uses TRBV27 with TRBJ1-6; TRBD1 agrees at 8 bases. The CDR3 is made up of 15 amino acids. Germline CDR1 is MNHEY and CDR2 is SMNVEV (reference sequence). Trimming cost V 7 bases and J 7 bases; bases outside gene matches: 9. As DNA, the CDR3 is TGTGCCAGCAATAACGCCGGGACAGGAAATTCACCCCTCCACTTT. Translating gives CASNNAGTGNSPLHF.

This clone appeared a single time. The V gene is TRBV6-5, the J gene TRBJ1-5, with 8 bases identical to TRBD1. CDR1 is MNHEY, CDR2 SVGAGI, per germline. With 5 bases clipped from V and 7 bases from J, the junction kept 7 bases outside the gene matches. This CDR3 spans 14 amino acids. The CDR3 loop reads CASSPTGAAQPQHF. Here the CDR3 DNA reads TGTGCCAGCAGTCCGACAGGGGCGGCACAGCCCCAGCATTTT.

CDR3 in amino acids: CASSIETGSNQPQHF. In nucleotides, the CDR3 is TGTGCCAGTAGTATCGAGACCGGGAGCAATCAGCCCCAGCATTTT. The V call is TRBV19, the J call TRBJ1-5, with D hard to call. The CDR3 is 15 residues long. Per germline, CDR1 LNHDA and CDR2 SQIVND (reference sequence). Deletions cut 3 bases from V and 1 base from J, with 10 bases between. Combining the CDR3 with reference TRBV19 and TRBJ1-5 gives the whole variable domain DGGITQSPKYLFRKEGQNVTLSCEQNLNHDAMYWYRQDPGQGLRLIYYSQIVNDFQKGDIAEGYSVSREKKESFPLTVTSAQKNPTAFYLCASSIETGSNQPQHFGDGTRLSIL.

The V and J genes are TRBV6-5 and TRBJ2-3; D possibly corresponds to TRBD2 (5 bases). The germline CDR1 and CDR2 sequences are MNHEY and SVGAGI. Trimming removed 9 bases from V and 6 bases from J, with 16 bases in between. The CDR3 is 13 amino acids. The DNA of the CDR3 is TGTGCCAGTACCCCCCCCGGGGTGGATACGCAGTATTTT. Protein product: CASTPPGVDTQYF.

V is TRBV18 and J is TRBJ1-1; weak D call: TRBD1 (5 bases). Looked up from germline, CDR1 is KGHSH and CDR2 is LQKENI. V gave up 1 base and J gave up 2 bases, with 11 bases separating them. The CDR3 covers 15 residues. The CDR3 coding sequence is TGTGCCAGCTCACCACGAGCGGGGCTCAACACTGAAGCTTTCTTT. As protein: CASSPRAGLNTEAFF.

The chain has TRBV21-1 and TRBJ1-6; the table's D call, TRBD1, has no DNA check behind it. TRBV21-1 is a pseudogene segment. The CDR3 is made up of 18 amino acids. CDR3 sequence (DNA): TGTGCCAGCAGAAAATGGGTAGACAGCTACTTCTATAATTCACCCCTCCACTTT. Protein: CASRKWVDSYFYNSPLHF.

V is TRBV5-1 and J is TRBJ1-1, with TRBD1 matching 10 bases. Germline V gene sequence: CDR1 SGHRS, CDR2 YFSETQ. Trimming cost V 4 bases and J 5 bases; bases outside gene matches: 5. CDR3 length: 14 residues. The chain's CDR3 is CASSAGQGWTEAFF. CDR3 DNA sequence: TGCGCCAGCAGCGCGGGACAGGGGTGGACTGAAGCTTTCTTT.

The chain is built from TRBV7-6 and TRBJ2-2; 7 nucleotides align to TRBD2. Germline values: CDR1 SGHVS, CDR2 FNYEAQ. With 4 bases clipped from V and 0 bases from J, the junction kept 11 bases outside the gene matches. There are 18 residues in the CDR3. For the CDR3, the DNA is TGTGCCAGCAGCTCCCCCTGGGCTAGCGGAGCGAACACCGGGGAGCTGTTTTTT. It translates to CASSSPWASGANTGELFF.

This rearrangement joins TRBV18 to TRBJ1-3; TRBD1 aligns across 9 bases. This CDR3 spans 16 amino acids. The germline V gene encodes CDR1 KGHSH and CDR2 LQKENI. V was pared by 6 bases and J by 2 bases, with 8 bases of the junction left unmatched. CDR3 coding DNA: TGTGCCAGCTCCCCGGGGACAGGGTCACCTGGAAACACCATATATTTT. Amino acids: CASSPGTGSPGNTIYF.

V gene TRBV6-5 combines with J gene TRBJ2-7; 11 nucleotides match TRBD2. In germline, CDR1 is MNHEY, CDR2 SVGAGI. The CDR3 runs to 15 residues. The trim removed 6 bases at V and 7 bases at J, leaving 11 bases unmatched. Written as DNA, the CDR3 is TGTGCCAGCAGACCGGGACTAGCGGCATTCGAAGAGCAGTACTTC. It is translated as CASRPGLAAFEEQYF.

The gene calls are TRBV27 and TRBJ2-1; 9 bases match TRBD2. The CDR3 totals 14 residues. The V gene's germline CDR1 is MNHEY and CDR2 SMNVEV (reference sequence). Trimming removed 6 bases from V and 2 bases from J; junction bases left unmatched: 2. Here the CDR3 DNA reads TGTGCCAGCAGATTAGCGGGAGCCTACAATGAGCAGTTCTTC. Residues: CASRLAGAYNEQFF.